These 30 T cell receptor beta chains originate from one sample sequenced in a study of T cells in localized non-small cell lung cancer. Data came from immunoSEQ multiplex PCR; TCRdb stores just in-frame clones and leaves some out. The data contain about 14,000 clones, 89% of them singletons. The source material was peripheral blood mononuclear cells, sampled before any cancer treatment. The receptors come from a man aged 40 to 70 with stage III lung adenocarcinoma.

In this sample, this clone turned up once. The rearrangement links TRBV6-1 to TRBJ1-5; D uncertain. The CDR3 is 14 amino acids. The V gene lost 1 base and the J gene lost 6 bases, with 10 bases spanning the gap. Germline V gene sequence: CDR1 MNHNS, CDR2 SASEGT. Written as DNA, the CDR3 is TGTGCCAGCAGTGAAGGAGGGTGGGGTCAGCCCCAGCATTTT. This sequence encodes CASSEGGWGQPQHF.

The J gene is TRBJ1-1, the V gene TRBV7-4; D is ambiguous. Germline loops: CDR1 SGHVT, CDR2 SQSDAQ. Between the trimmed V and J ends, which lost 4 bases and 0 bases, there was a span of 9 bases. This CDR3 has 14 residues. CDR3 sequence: CASSSGNLNTEAFF. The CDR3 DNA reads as TGTGCCAGCAGCTCAGGAAATCTGAACACTGAAGCTTTCTTT.

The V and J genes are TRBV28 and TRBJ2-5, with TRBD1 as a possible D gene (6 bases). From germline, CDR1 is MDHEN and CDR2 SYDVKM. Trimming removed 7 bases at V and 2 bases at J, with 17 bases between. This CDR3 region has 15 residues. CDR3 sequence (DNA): TGTGCCAGCATAGGGGCAGGGGATATACAAGAGACCCAGTACTTC. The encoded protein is CASIGAGDIQETQYF.

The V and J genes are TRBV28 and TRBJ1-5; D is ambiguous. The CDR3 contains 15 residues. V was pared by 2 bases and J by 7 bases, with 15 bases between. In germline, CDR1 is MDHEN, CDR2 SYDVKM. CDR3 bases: TGTGCCAGCAGTTTACCGCTAGATGGGAGCCAGCCCCAGCATTTT. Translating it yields CASSLPLDGSQPQHF.

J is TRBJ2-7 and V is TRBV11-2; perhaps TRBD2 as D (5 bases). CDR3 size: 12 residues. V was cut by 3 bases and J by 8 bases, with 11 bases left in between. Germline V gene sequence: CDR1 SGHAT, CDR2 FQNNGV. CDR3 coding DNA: TGTGCCAGCAGCTTCGGTAGCGATAAGCAGTACTTC. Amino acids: CASSFGSDKQYF.

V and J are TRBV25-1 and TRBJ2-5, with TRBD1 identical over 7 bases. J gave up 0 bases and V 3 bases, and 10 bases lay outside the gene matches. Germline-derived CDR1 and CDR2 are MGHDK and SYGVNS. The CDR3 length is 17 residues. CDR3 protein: CASSEVEDRPYQETQYF. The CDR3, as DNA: TGTGCCAGCAGTGAGGTGGAGGACAGGCCGTACCAAGAGACCCAGTACTTC. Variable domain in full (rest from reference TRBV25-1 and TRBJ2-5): EADIYQTPRYLVIGTGKKITLECSQTMGHDKMYWYQQDPGMELHLIHYSYGVNSTEKGDLSSESTVSRIRTEHFPLTLESARPSHTSQYLCASSEVEDRPYQETQYFGPGTRLLVL.

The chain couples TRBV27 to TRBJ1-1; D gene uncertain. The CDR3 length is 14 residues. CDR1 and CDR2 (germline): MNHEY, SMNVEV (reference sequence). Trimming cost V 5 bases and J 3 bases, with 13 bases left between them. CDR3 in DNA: TGTGCCAGCAGTAGGTGGGGTCGTGACACTGAAGCTTTCTTT. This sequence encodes CASSRWGRDTEAFF.

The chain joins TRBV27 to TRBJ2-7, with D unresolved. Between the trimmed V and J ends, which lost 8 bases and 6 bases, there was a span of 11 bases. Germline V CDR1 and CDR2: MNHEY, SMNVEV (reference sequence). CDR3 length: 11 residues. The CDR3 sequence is CASRLGSEQYF. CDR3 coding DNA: TGTGCCAGCCGCCTAGGAAGCGAGCAGTACTTC.

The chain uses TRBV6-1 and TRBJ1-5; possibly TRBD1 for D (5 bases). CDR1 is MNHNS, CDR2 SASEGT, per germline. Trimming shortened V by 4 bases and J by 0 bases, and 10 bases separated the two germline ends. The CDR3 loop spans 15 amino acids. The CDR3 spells CASSGGFNSNQPQHF. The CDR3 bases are TGTGCCAGCAGTGGGGGGTTCAATAGCAATCAGCCCCAGCATTTT.

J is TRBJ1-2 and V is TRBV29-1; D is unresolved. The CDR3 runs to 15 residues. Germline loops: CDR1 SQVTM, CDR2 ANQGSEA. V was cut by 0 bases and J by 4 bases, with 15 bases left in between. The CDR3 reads CSVEDSLAHIYGYTF. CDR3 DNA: TGCAGCGTTGAAGATTCCTTGGCGCACATCTATGGCTACACCTTC.

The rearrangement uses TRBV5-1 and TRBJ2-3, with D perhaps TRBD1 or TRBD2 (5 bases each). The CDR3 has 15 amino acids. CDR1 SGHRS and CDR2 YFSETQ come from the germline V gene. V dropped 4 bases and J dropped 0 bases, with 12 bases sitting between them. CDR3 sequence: CASSQRDGSTDTQYF. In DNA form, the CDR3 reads TGCGCCAGCAGCCAACGGGACGGGAGCACAGATACGCAGTATTTT.

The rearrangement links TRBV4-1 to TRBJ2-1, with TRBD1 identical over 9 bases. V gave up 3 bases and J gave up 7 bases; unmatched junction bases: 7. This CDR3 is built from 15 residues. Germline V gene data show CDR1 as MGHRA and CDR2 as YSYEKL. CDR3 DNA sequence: TGCGCCAGCAGCCAGGGACAGGGATCAGGGAATGAGCAGTTCTTC. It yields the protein CASSQGQGSGNEQFF.

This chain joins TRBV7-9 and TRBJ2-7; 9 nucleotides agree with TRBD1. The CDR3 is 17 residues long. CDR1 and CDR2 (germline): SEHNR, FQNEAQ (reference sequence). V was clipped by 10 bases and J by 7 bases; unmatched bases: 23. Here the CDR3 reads CAIELPGQGAESGEQYF. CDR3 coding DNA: TGTGCCATCGAACTCCCGGGACAGGGCGCCGAGTCGGGAGAGCAGTACTTC.

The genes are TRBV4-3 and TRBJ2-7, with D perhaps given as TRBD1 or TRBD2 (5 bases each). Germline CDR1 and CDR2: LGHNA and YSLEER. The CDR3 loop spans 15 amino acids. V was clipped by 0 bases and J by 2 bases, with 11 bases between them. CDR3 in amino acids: CASSQDRQGPYEQYF. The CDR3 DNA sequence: TGCGCCAGCAGCCAAGATCGCCAGGGACCCTACGAGCAGTACTTC.

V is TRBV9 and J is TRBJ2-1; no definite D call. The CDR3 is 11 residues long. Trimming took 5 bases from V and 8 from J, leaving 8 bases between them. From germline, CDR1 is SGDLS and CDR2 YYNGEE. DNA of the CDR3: TGTGCCAGCAGGTTCGCCGATGAGCAGTTCTTC. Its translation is CASRFADEQFF.

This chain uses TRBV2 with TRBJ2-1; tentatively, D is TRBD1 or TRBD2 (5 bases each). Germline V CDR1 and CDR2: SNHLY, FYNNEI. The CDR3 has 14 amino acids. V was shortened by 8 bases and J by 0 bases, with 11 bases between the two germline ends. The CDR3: CASVGAVSYNEQFF. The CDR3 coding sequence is TGTGCCAGCGTCGGGGCAGTCTCCTACAATGAGCAGTTCTTC.

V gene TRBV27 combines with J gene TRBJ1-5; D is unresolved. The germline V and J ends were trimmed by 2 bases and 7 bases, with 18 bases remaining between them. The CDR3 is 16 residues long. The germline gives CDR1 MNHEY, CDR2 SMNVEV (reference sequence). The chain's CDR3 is CASSLIPSANRQPQHF. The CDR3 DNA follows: TGTGCCAGCAGTTTAATCCCTTCGGCAAATAGGCAGCCCCAGCATTTT.

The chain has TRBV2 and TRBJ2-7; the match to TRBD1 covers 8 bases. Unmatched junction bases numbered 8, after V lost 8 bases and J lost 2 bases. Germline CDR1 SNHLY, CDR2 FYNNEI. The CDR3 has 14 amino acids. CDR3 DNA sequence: TGTGCCAGCTCAGGACAGGGAGCTACCTACGAGCAGTACTTC. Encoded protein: CASSGQGATYEQYF.

CDR3: CASSAGTSGFVELFF. Here the CDR3 DNA reads TGTGCCAGCAGCGCCGGGACTAGCGGGTTTGTGGAGCTGTTTTTT. The chain carries TRBV9 and TRBJ2-2; 12 bases match TRBD2. The germline V gene encodes CDR1 SGDLS and CDR2 YYNGEE. The CDR3 is made up of 15 amino acids. V lost 3 bases to trimming and J lost 10 bases; unmatched junction nucleotides: 7.

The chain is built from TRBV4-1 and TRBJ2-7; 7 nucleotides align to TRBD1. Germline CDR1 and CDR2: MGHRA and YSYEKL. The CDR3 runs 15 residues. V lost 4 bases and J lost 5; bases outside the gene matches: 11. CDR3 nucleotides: TGCGCCAGCAGCCTAAAAGTCGACAGGGCCAACGAGCAGTACTTC. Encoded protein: CASSLKVDRANEQYF.

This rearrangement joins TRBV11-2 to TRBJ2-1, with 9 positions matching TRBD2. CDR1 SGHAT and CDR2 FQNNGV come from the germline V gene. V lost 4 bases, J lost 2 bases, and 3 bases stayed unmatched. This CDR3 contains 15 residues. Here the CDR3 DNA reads TGTGCCAGCAGCTCTAGCGGGGCGCCCTACAATGAGCAGTTCTTC. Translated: CASSSSGAPYNEQFF.

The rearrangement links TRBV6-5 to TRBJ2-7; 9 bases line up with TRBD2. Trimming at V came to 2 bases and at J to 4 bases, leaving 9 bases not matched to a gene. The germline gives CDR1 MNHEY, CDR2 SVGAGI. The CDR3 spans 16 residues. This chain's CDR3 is CASSYGGSGGTYEQYF. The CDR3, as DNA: TGTGCCAGCAGTTACGGGGGTAGCGGGGGTACATACGAGCAGTACTTC.

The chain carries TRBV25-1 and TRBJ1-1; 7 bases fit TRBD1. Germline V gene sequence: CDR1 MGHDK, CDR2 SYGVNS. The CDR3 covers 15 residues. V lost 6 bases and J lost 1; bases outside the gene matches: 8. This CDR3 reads CASRWGAGGNTEAFF. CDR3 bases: TGTGCCAGCAGGTGGGGGGCAGGGGGGAACACTGAAGCTTTCTTT.

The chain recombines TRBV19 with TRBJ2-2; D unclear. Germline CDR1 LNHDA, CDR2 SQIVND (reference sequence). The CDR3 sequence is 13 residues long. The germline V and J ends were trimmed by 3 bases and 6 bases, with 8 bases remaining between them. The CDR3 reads CASSMKIAGELFF. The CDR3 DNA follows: TGTGCCAGTAGTATGAAGATCGCCGGGGAGCTGTTTTTT.

The CDR3 is CASSLEVNTEAFF. The CDR3 region has the DNA TGTGCCAGCAGTTTAGAGGTGAACACTGAAGCTTTCTTT. The rearrangement joins TRBV28 to TRBJ1-1; D remains unclear. Trimming took 2 bases from V and 0 from J, leaving 4 bases between them. Germline-derived CDR1 and CDR2 are MDHEN and SYDVKM. The CDR3 spans 13 residues. The full variable domain, with the rest looked up from reference TRBV28 and TRBJ1-1, is DVKVTQSSRYLVKRTGEKVFLECVQDMDHENMFWYRQDPGLGLRLIYFSYDVKMKEKGDIPEGYSVSREKKERFSLILESASTNQTSMYLCASSLEVNTEAFFGQGTRLTVV.

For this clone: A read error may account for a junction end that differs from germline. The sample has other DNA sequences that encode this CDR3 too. CDR3 amino acids: CASSPPAGGNTEAFF. The CDR3 coding sequence is TGTGCCAGCTCGCCACCGGCGGGGGGGAACACTGAAGCTTTCTTT. J is TRBJ1-1 and V is TRBV18, with D perhaps TRBD1 (5 bases). The CDR3 spans 15 residues. Germline-derived CDR1 and CDR2 are KGHSH and LQKENI.

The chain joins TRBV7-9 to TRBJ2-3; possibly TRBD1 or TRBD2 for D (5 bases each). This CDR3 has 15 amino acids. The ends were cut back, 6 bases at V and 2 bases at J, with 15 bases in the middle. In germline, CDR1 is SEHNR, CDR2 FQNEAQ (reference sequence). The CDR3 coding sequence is TGTGCCAGCAGAGAGGGGCTGAGAAACACAGATACGCAGTATTTT. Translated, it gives CASREGLRNTDTQYF.

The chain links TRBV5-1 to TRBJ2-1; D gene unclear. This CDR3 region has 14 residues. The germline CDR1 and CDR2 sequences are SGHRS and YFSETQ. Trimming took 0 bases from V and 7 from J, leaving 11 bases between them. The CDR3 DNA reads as TGCGCCAGCAGCTTGGTAGGCCGAGTTAATGAGCAGTTCTTC. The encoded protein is CASSLVGRVNEQFF.

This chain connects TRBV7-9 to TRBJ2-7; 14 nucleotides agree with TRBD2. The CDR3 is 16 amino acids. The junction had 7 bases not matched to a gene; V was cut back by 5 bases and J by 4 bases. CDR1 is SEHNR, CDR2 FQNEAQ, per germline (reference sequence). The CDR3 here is CASSPGLAGASYEQYF. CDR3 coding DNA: TGTGCCAGCAGCCCGGGACTAGCGGGAGCCTCTTACGAGCAGTACTTC.

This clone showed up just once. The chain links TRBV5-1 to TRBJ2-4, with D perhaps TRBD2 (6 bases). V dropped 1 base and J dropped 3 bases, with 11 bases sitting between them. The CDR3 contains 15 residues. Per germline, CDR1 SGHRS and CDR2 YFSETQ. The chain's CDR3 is CASSLNGRDKNIQYF. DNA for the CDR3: TGCGCCAGCAGCTTGAACGGGAGAGACAAAAACATTCAGTACTTC. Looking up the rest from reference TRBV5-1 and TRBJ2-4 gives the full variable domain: KAGVTQTPRYLIKTRGQQVTLSCSPISGHRSVSWYQQTPGQGLQFLFEYFSETQRNKGNFPGRFSGRQFSNSRSEMNVSTLELGDSALYLCASSLNGRDKNIQYFGAGTRLSVL.